The TCR beta chain under discussion was sequenced for a study of OX40 agonist ivuxolimab in advanced cancers. Study-wide background: The study enrolled dose-escalation patients with hepatocellular carcinoma, melanoma, renal cell or head and neck cancer.

Trimming pared 2 bases from V and 4 bases from J, leaving 9 bases between. This CDR3 spans 15 amino acids. Per germline, CDR1 SGHTA and CDR2 FQGNSA. Libraries were prepared by immunoSEQ multiplex PCR; TCRdb keeps only in-frame clonotypes and omits some of them. The sample comprises approximately 44,000 clones, around 92% of which are singletons, and 12% to 15% rests with the top ten. Study results and caveats: Low levels of normalized T-cell clonal expansion also appeared in some nonresponders.

As regards this clone: Antigen: not known.

Sequenced material: CD4+ or CD8+ T cells sorted from blood, taken in a trial of the OX40 agonist ivuxolimab. This clonotype was obtained from an adult with an advanced solid tumor such as melanoma, head and neck, liver or kidney cancer. This rearrangement joins TRBV7-2 to TRBJ2-6; D is uncertain. CDR3 nucleotides: TGTGCCAGCAGCTTATCCTCTCTGGGGGCCAACGTCCTGACTTTC. This codes for CASSLSSLGANVLTF.